Each of the 24 T cell receptor beta chains below was sequenced from the same sample in a study of blood T cell repertoires in COVID-19. The method was immunoSEQ multiplex PCR; TCRdb's version includes in-frame clones alone and lacks a portion of them. The sample lists some 260,000 clones, around nine tenths occurring once. Sequencing input: peripheral blood. These receptors originate from a woman aged 40 to 55 who had recovered from COVID-19.

This rearrangement joins TRBV9 to TRBJ1-4; 8 bases match TRBD1. In germline, CDR1 is SGDLS, CDR2 YYNGEE. The V segment lost 4 bases and the J segment 8 bases; nucleotides outside the gene matches: 7. CDR3 length: 14 amino acids. The CDR3 DNA sequence: TGTGCCAGCAGCTCAGGGACAGGAGGCGAAAAACTGTTTTTT. Its protein product is CASSSGTGGEKLFF.

The chain recombines TRBV6-1 with TRBJ1-2; D perhaps matches TRBD1 (5 bases). This CDR3 region has 14 residues. V lost 1 base to trimming and J lost 2 bases, with 8 bases between them. The germline CDR1 and CDR2 sequences are MNHNS and SASEGT. The chain's CDR3 is CASSEVPGNYGYTF. The CDR3 bases are TGTGCCAGCAGTGAAGTGCCAGGGAACTATGGCTACACCTTC.

This sequence joins TRBV30 and TRBJ2-7; 9 bases are a match to TRBD2. The germline V gene has CDR1 GTSNPN and CDR2 SVGIG (reference sequence). Trimming cost V 3 bases and J 1 base; bases outside gene matches: 4. This CDR3 spans 14 amino acids. The CDR3: CAWSPGLASYEQYF. The CDR3 DNA sequence: TGTGCCTGGAGCCCGGGACTAGCATCCTACGAGCAGTACTTC.

The chain has TRBV6-4 and TRBJ2-1, with a tentative D call TRBD2 (5 bases). Looked up from germline, CDR1 is MRHNA and CDR2 is SNTAGT. V was pared by 0 bases and J by 2 bases, with 8 bases between. The CDR3 runs to 15 residues. The DNA of the CDR3 is TGTGCCAGCAGTGACTCGAGGGCCACCTACAATGAGCAGTTCTTC. Its protein is CASSDSRATYNEQFF.

The V gene is TRBV24-1, the J gene TRBJ2-2, with TRBD1 matching 8 bases. Per germline, CDR1 KGHDR and CDR2 SFDVKD. The CDR3 loop spans 15 amino acids. V lost 8 bases, J lost 1 base, and 5 bases stayed unmatched. CDR3 in DNA: TGTGCCACCAAACCGACAGGGGTGAACACCGGGGAGCTGTTTTTT. It is translated as CATKPTGVNTGELFF.

J is TRBJ2-7 and V is TRBV7-3; TRBD2 matches at 10 bases. The V and J ends lost 4 bases and 5 bases, in that order; junction bases with no gene match: 2. The CDR3 has 13 amino acids. Germline V gene lookup returns CDR1 SGHTA and CDR2 FQGTGA. CDR3 in amino acids: CASSSGLANEQYF. The CDR3, as DNA: TGTGCCAGCAGCTCGGGACTAGCGAACGAGCAGTACTTC.

The chain carries TRBV6-5 and TRBJ2-7, with TRBD1 as a possible D gene (6 bases). V lost 6 bases to trimming and J lost 0 bases, with 15 bases between them. The CDR3 loop spans 15 amino acids. The V gene's germline CDR1 is MNHEY and CDR2 SVGAGI. The CDR3, as DNA: TGTGCCAGCAGAAGCAGGGGTGACAGCTCCTACGAGCAGTACTTC. This sequence encodes CASRSRGDSSYEQYF.

This CDR3 is CASSSIFGDNEKLFF. CDR3 bases: TGTGCCAGCAGCTCAATTTTCGGGGATAATGAAAAACTGTTTTTT. This chain connects TRBV7-9 to TRBJ1-4; D is unclear. CDR1 and CDR2 from the germline V gene are SEHNR and FQNEAQ (reference sequence). The CDR3 is 15 residues long. Trimming took off 4 bases at V and 4 bases at J, with 13 bases between the two ends.

This chain joins TRBV7-2 and TRBJ2-2; TRBD2 might be the D (7 bases). The germline V gene has CDR1 SGHTA and CDR2 FQGNSA. V dropped 1 base and J dropped 4 bases, with 13 bases sitting between them. This CDR3 comprises 16 residues. The CDR3 is CASSLDTGGRTGELFF. CDR3 DNA: TGTGCCAGCAGCTTAGATACGGGGGGCCGCACCGGGGAGCTGTTTTTT. Supplemented by reference TRBV7-2 and TRBJ2-2, the full variable domain reads GAGVSQSPSNKVTEKGKDVELRCDPISGHTALYWYRQSLGQGLEFLIYFQGNSAPDKSGLPSDRFSAERTGGSVSTLTIQRTQQEDSAVYLCASSLDTGGRTGELFFGEGSRLTVL.

This sequence joins TRBV2 and TRBJ1-1, with D perhaps TRBD1 (6 bases). V dropped 1 base and J dropped 12 bases, with 12 bases sitting between them. The CDR3 runs to 12 residues. Germline assignment: CDR1 SNHLY and CDR2 FYNNEI. The CDR3, as DNA: TGTGCCAGCAGTGAAGGAACAGGGTTAACTTTCTTT. It codes for CASSEGTGLTFF.

The gene calls are TRBV5-1 and TRBJ2-7, with D tentatively TRBD2 (5 bases). The ends were cut back, 5 bases at V and 2 bases at J, with 14 bases in the middle. This CDR3 has 14 residues. CDR1 is SGHRS and CDR2 is YFSETQ in the germline V gene. The CDR3 loop is CASRQAVSPYEQYF. The CDR3 bases are TGCGCCAGCAGGCAAGCGGTATCCCCCTACGAGCAGTACTTC.

V is TRBV19 and J is TRBJ1-2, with D possibly matching TRBD1 (5 bases). CDR1 and CDR2 (germline): LNHDA, SQIVND (reference sequence). V lost 5 bases and J lost 7, with 17 bases in between. This CDR3 region has 14 residues. CDR3 residues: CASSSIQGRSGYTF. As DNA, the CDR3 is TGTGCCAGTAGTTCGATTCAGGGTAGGAGTGGCTACACCTTC. Full variable domain (outside the CDR3, taken from reference TRBV19 and TRBJ1-2): DGGITQSPKYLFRKEGQNVTLSCEQNLNHDAMYWYRQDPGQGLRLIYYSQIVNDFQKGDIAEGYSVSREKKESFPLTVTSAQKNPTAFYLCASSSIQGRSGYTFGSGTRLTVV.

This clone was counted only a few times. The chain recombines TRBV6-5 with TRBJ2-1, with D perhaps matching TRBD2 (5 bases). The CDR3 length is 14 residues. Germline V CDR1 and CDR2: MNHEY, SVGAGI. Trimming left V 6 bases short and J 5 bases short, with 14 bases between. The CDR3 sequence: CASRRTTRDNEQFF. CDR3 bases: TGTGCCAGCAGGCGAACCACTAGGGACAATGAGCAGTTCTTC.

V is TRBV3-1 (or the pseudogene TRBV3-2) and J is TRBJ1-2, with TRBD1 matching 10 bases. Germline assignment: CDR1 LGHDT and CDR2 YNNKEL (reference sequence). V lost 4 bases and J lost 2; bases outside the gene matches: 4. The CDR3 contains 15 residues. The CDR3 DNA follows: TGTGCCAGCAGCCGAGGGACAGGGGTCAACTATGGCTACACCTTC. Amino acid sequence: CASSRGTGVNYGYTF.

This clone was seen a handful of times. The rearrangement uses TRBV19 and TRBJ2-2; no definite D call. The CDR3 runs 15 residues. V was shortened by 6 bases and J by 4 bases, with 15 bases between the two germline ends. In germline, CDR1 is LNHDA, CDR2 SQIVND (reference sequence). The CDR3 sequence: CASRPARYGTGELFF. The CDR3 DNA follows: TGTGCCAGTAGGCCCGCACGGTACGGCACCGGGGAGCTGTTTTTT. The variable domain in full, completed from reference TRBV19 and TRBJ2-2, reads DGGITQSPKYLFRKEGQNVTLSCEQNLNHDAMYWYRQDPGQGLRLIYYSQIVNDFQKGDIAEGYSVSREKKESFPLTVTSAQKNPTAFYLCASRPARYGTGELFFGEGSRLTVL.

The CDR3 sequence is CASNHRGQDYNEQFF. The CDR3 nucleotides are TGTGCCAGCAACCACAGGGGGCAGGACTACAATGAGCAGTTCTTC. This chain joins TRBV7-2 and TRBJ2-1, with 9 bases aligning to TRBD1. J lost 3 bases, V lost 7 bases, and 7 bases had no gene match. The CDR3 runs 15 residues. Germline assignment: CDR1 SGHTA and CDR2 FQGNSA.

The chain joins TRBV6-4 to TRBJ2-5; D may be TRBD1 (6 bases). Germline V gene lookup returns CDR1 MRHNA and CDR2 SNTAGT. V was shortened by 5 bases and J by 1 base, with 14 bases between the two germline ends. The CDR3 loop spans 15 amino acids. The CDR3 nucleotides read TGTGCCAGCAGTCCTACGGGCAGGGGCCAAGAGACCCAGTACTTC. Translating it yields CASSPTGRGQETQYF.

Remarks on this clone: Other nucleotide sequences in the sample specify the same CDR3. This rearrangement joins TRBV5-1 to TRBJ1-5, with 7 bases aligning to TRBD1. The V and J ends lost 0 bases and 0 bases, in that order; junction bases with no gene match: 6. CDR3 length equals 17 residues. In germline, CDR1 is SGHRS, CDR2 YFSETQ. The CDR3 DNA reads as TGCGCCAGCAGCTTGGGAACCGGGACAGATAGCAATCAGCCCCAGCATTTT. Translated, it gives CASSLGTGTDSNQPQHF. Together with reference TRBV5-1 and TRBJ1-5, the CDR3 gives the full variable domain: KAGVTQTPRYLIKTRGQQVTLSCSPISGHRSVSWYQQTPGQGLQFLFEYFSETQRNKGNFPGRFSGRQFSNSRSEMNVSTLELGDSALYLCASSLGTGTDSNQPQHFGDGTRLSIL.

The rearrangement uses TRBV3-1 (or the pseudogene TRBV3-2) and TRBJ2-1; D remains ambiguous. The CDR3 is 14 residues long. CDR1 is LGHDT and CDR2 is YNNKEL in the germline V gene (reference sequence). Trimming stripped 2 bases from V and 8 bases from J, with 13 bases between. The chain's CDR3 is CASSQLSIGDEQFF. Written as DNA, the CDR3 is TGTGCCAGCAGCCAATTATCCATTGGAGATGAGCAGTTCTTC.

This clone was observed a few times. The chain is built from TRBV29-1 and TRBJ1-4; D is possibly TRBD1 (5 bases). The V and J ends lost 2 bases and 8 bases respectively, with 18 bases between them. CDR3 length equals 15 residues. Germline CDR1 SQVTM, CDR2 ANQGSEA. CDR3 residues: CSVEPGRDATEKLFF. In DNA form, the CDR3 reads TGCAGCGTTGAACCGGGGCGGGACGCGACCGAAAAACTGTTTTTT.

The V and J genes are TRBV11-3 and TRBJ2-2, with TRBD2 matching over 8 bases. This CDR3 has 15 amino acids. V lost 5 bases and J lost 4; bases outside the gene matches: 6. Germline-derived CDR1 and CDR2 are SGHNT and YENEEA. The CDR3 region is CASSRRLASTGELFF. In DNA, the CDR3 is TGTGCCAGCAGCCGCCGACTAGCGAGCACCGGGGAGCTGTTTTTT.

Only one count was recorded for this clone. The J gene is TRBJ1-4, the V gene TRBV3-1 (or the pseudogene TRBV3-2), with 10 bases aligning to TRBD1. With V trimmed by 4 bases and J by 9 bases, 5 bases remained unmatched. The CDR3 consists of 14 residues. Germline V gene sequence: CDR1 LGHDT, CDR2 YNNKEL (reference sequence). DNA for the CDR3: TGTGCCAGCAGCCCCCCGGGACAGGGGAAAAAACTGTTTTTT. Translating it yields CASSPPGQGKKLFF.

This clone is a singleton in its sample. CDR3: CSVAPGNEKLFF. The CDR3 nucleotides read TGCAGCGTTGCCCCGGGGAATGAAAAACTGTTTTTT. V is TRBV29-1 and J is TRBJ1-4; D remains ambiguous. Trimming removed 4 bases at V and 5 bases at J, with 8 bases between. CDR3 length: 12 residues. CDR1 and CDR2 from the germline V gene are SQVTM and ANQGSEA.

This clone occurred once. The chain has TRBV28 and TRBJ1-2; no definite D call. The V gene lost 3 bases and the J gene lost 4 bases, with 6 bases spanning the gap. Per the germline V gene, CDR1 is MDHEN and CDR2 is SYDVKM. The CDR3 sequence is 12 residues long. The CDR3, as DNA: TGTGCCAGCAGTTTCGGGTCCTATGGCTACACCTTC. Residues: CASSFGSYGYTF.